The sequence of this TCR beta chain was determined in a study of technical replicates of blood from a few donors. The assay was immunoSEQ multiplex PCR, and TCRdb's table has in-frame clones only and misses some. The sample holds about 70,000 clones, just under 97% seen once. V was clipped by 3 bases and J by 4 bases; unmatched bases: 9. CDR1 and CDR2 from the germline V gene are MDHEN and SYDVKM. This CDR3 contains 16 residues. The V call is TRBV28, the J call TRBJ2-5; 9 nucleotides align to TRBD1. The receptor's source is a human donor in good health. What was sequenced was T cells isolated from PBMCs. Here the CDR3 reads CASSFGRDRALETQYF. As DNA, the CDR3 is TGTGCCAGCAGTTTCGGTAGGGACAGGGCGCTAGAGACCCAGTACTTC.